This T cell receptor beta chain stems from a study of cytomegalovirus exposure and HLA in healthy donors. There were likely unrecorded immune exposures, though donors were nominally healthy when sampled. Researchers ran the PCR with 60 Vbeta and 13 Jbeta primers. Libraries were prepared by immunoSEQ multiplex PCR; TCRdb keeps only in-frame clonotypes and omits some of them. Of about 120,000 clones listed, around three fifths are singletons. Comments on this clone: Its antigen is unidentified.

The study, taken as a whole, reports: Later on, a genetic analysis was performed. It linked a missense variant in DCLRE1C with V- and J-gene trimming of TCR beta. In a later analysis, CMV-associated beta chains were mostly HLA-associated, it appeared.

The source of this sequence is a woman aged 40 to 50 in good health and CMV-seropositive. Sequenced material: PBMCs.

The CDR3 nucleotides read TGTGCCAGCTCACCAGGGAGTGGAGAGACCCAGTACTTC. As protein: CASSPGSGETQYF. The V call is TRBV18, the J call TRBJ2-5, with a possible D match to TRBD2 (5 bases). This CDR3 is built from 13 residues. Deletions cut 2 bases from V and 4 bases from J, with 8 bases between. Germline assignment: CDR1 KGHSH and CDR2 LQKENI.